Listed below are T cell receptor beta chains from one sample, sequenced in a study of blood T cell repertoires in COVID-19. Sequencing used immunoSEQ multiplex PCR; TCRdb keeps in-frame clones, though not all of them. The top ten hold about 4% of the sample, which has about 87,000 clones, approximately 75% seen once. The sample was peripheral blood. The receptors come from a woman between 45 and 65 years old with acute or convalescent COVID-19. The CDR3 runs from the conserved cysteine through the conserved F or W. Each record gives: V gene, J gene, D gene, clone size, CDR3 DNA, CDR3 protein. The D gene is left open where the match is weak. Rows give clone size only sometimes, using once, few, many, or a class for an expanded clone.

TRBV7-2	TRBJ2-2	NA	few	TGTGCCAGCAGCTTACGGGTAGCGGGGGAGCTGTTTTTT	CASSLRVAGELFF
TRBV28	TRBJ2-7	NA	few	TGTGCCAGCAGGGAATCGGGCGGGGGCCTCGAGCAGTACTTC	CASRESGGGLEQYF
TRBV7-2	TRBJ2-7	NA	NA	TGTGCCAGCAGCCTAGGCAGACCCCGGGACAAGTACTTCTACGAGCAGTACTTC	CASSLGRPRDKYFYEQYF
TRBV19	TRBJ1-1	NA	NA	TGTGCCAGTAGGAACTATAATACAGGGCCCACTGAAGCTTTCTTT	CASRNYNTGPTEAFF
TRBV3-1/TRBV3-2	TRBJ1-6	NA	NA	TGTGCCAGCAGCCAAGAAGGAGGGAAAGGATCACCCCTCCACTTT	CASSQEGGKGSPLHF
TRBV5-6	TRBJ1-2	NA	NA	TGTGCCAGCAGCTTGAGGCAGGGTGATGGCTACACCTTC	CASSLRQGDGYTF
TRBV28	TRBJ2-7	TRBD2	NA	TGTGCCAGCACCCCGGGGGAGGGACTAGCGGGGGACTTC	CASTPGEGLAGDF
TRBV4-3	TRBJ1-5	TRBD1	few	TGCGCCAGCAGCCAAGATAGGGACAGGGGAAGGCAGCCCCAGCATTTT	CASSQDRDRGRQPQHF
TRBV5-4	TRBJ2-3	TRBD2	NA	TGTGCCAGCAGCTTGCCTAGCGGGACCAGCACAGATACGCAGTATTTT	CASSLPSGTSTDTQYF
TRBV6-5	TRBJ2-3	NA	NA	TGTGCCAGCAGTCTGGGTCTAACAGGGTCCGATACGCAGTATTTT	CASSLGLTGSDTQYF
TRBV3-1/TRBV3-2	TRBJ1-5	NA	NA	TGTGCCAGCAGCCCCATGTCCGGGGTAAGGGGCAATCAGCCCCAGCATTTT	CASSPMSGVRGNQPQHF
TRBV19	TRBJ1-2	NA	NA	TGTGCCAGTAGTATCCCTCGCTATGGCTACACCTTC	CASSIPRYGYTF
TRBV14	TRBJ1-1	NA	NA	TGTGCCAGCAGGATTGAGGGTGGTTCTGAAGCTTTCTTT	CASRIEGGSEAFF
TRBV5-1	TRBJ2-1	TRBD1	NA	TGCGCCAGCAGCTTGGCGGGACAGGGTGGCCATGAGCAGTTCTTC	CASSLAGQGGHEQFF
TRBV6-6	TRBJ1-4	NA	NA	TGTGCCAGTCACCGGGTCTCTCGCGTCGGGGGTGAAAAACTGTTTTTT	CASHRVSRVGGEKLFF
TRBV11-1	TRBJ2-1	NA	NA	TGTGCCAGCAGCTCTACAGCGGGCTACAATGAGCAGTTCTTC	CASSSTAGYNEQFF
TRBV5-5	TRBJ1-2	NA	few	TGTGCCAGCAGCTCGACAGCTTCTTATGGCTACACCTTC	CASSSTASYGYTF
TRBV7-9	TRBJ2-2	TRBD2	NA	TGTGCCAGCAGCGCGACTAGCGGGGGAACCGGGGAGCTGTTTTTT	CASSATSGGTGELFF
TRBV15	TRBJ1-1	TRBD1	NA	TGTGCCACCAGCAGAGGATCAGGGGGACGCACTGAAGCTTTCTTT	CATSRGSGGRTEAFF
TRBV6-1	TRBJ1-1	TRBD1	NA	TGTGCCAGCAGTGAAGCCTCGGGCCAGGGGGCCACTGAAGCTTTCTTT	CASSEASGQGATEAFF
TRBV20-1	TRBJ2-7	TRBD2	NA	TGCAGTGCTAGTCGGCTAGCGGATTACGAGCAGTACTTC	CSASRLADYEQYF